The entry below gives a single TCR beta chain sequence along with its context. Its antigen target is currently unknown. The input lacks base qualities; no much larger clone sits a single base away. This record belongs to a study of T cell responses to AZD1222 COVID-19 vaccine (dated by TCRdb to 2020 to 2022). About the study as a whole: Because spike-specific TCR depth and breadth did not differ between the two schedules, AZD1222 recipients who got a second dose at roughly 4 weeks were pooled with those who got a second dose at roughly 12 weeks. A total of approximately 250 trial participants underwent TCR sequencing, of whom roughly 210 had received two doses of AZD1222 and some 25 had received two doses of the MenACWY control vaccine. Trial participants were enrolled by age into 18-55, 56-69 and 70-plus year subgroups, with approximately 150, 30 and 60 TCR-sequenced participants respectively.

The CDR3 regions of human TCRbeta chains were subjected to immunosequencing. As for the original processing: Repertoire TCRs were checked for matches against a reference library of SARS-CoV-2-specific TCRs that had been generated using the MIRA antigen-specificity platform. Breadth meant the fraction of unique TCRs that were SARS-CoV-2-associated, whereas depth meant the fraction of total T cells that were SARS-CoV-2-associated. Using the MIRA data, each spike-specific TCR was mapped to the spike region that the TCR reacts to and placed in a CD4 or CD8 class. Log10-transformed breadth and depth values were compared by one-way ANOVA with Sidak's multiple comparisons tests. This immuneACCESS table, as held by TCRdb, lists in-frame sequences with V and J called but not all clones. Of the missing ones, under half trace to an unresolved V gene in checked studies; the others have no known cause. That table supplies the V and J calls and clone size; D and trimming were determined from the DNA. A total of about 120,000 clones appear in this sample, roughly nine tenths of them only once. In total, the top ten clones hold approximately 9.2% of the sample.

The CDR3 measures 14 amino acids from cysteine to phenylalanine. The only DNA kept is the CDR3, 42 bases in frame from the first base. CDR1 and CDR2 were assigned from the germline V gene as SGHVS and FNYEAQ. V is shortened by 4 bases, J by 6 bases, and the region joining them spans 15 bases. Interpreted using the paper, the time point label stands for: baseline before first vaccination. The vaccinee samples were drawn from two UK trials, COV001 and COV002, one of which was a single-blind randomized controlled phase 2/3 trial testing AZD1222 (ChAdOx1 nCoV-19) in healthy adults. For TCRbeta chain sequencing, PBMC samples were collected from trial participants at day 0 and at day 28 after the second dose. Study-wide findings and limitations: In the small 56-69-year group, the increase in depth fell short of significance, most likely because of low power. Because no day 14 peak-response samples were available, repertoires were characterized only after the peak T cell response. After two AZD1222 doses, both the breadth and the depth of spike-specific TCRs were significantly higher than at day 0 and than in MenACWY recipients. CD4 TCRs associated with the vaccine covered the entire spike protein, and the dominant responses were in regions 160-218 and 743-854. Conclusions about previously exposed vaccinees were limited because only six AZD1222 recipients were SARS-CoV-2 seropositive at baseline. Most participants were white British and females outnumbered males, and the authors suggested that clonal diversity may have been underestimated. Reportedly, almost half of the unique spike-specific TCRs recognized epitopes lying outside the regions that are mutated in the B.1.351 and B.1.1.7 variants.

The source of this sequence is an adult in good health. Recombination joined TRBV7-6 with TRBJ1-1; tentative D gene TRBD1, with 6 bases matching. Sequenced material: peripheral blood, taken on day 0 of AZD1222 vaccination. The encoded CDR3 is CASSSGEYSSEAFF. The bases read TGTGCCAGCAGCTCAGGGGAATATTCATCTGAAGCTTTCTTT.